One sample yielded the 17 T cell receptor beta chains listed below, sequenced in a study of shared clonotypes between healthy human individuals. TCRdb's copy holds only in-frame clones and misses some; the assay was immunoSEQ multiplex PCR. In the table there are roughly 1,500,000 clones, 98% of which are singletons. Sequenced material: naive CD4+ T cells sorted from blood. Stated subset: CD45RA+ positively selected. The receptors were gathered from a man in his thirties or forties in good health.

This chain uses TRBV7-2 with TRBJ1-1; TRBD1 might be the D (5 bases). V lost 1 base, J lost 8 bases, and 8 bases lay in between. The V gene's germline CDR1 is SGHTA and CDR2 FQGNSA. This CDR3 is built from 12 residues. DNA for the CDR3: TGTGCCAGCAGCTTAGAAACAGGAGAAGCTTTCTTT. It codes for CASSLETGEAFF.

J is TRBJ2-3 and V is TRBV14; no firm D call. The CDR3 runs 14 residues. Germline V gives CDR1 SGHDN, CDR2 FVKESK. V was pared by 0 bases and J by 7 bases, with 11 bases between. CDR3 amino acids: CASSQDLPTHTQYF. CDR3 DNA sequence: TGTGCCAGCAGCCAAGATCTCCCCACCCATACGCAGTATTTT.

The rearrangement joins TRBV11-3 to TRBJ2-1; possible D gene TRBD2, 5 bases. V was clipped by 0 bases and J by 6 bases, with 12 bases between them. The length of the CDR3 is 15 residues. CDR1 is SGHNT, CDR2 YENEEA, per germline. The chain's CDR3 is CASSLEELVGNEQFF. The CDR3 DNA reads as TGTGCCAGCAGCTTAGAAGAACTAGTAGGCAATGAGCAGTTCTTC.

This chain links TRBV11-3 with TRBJ2-7; a possible D gene is TRBD2 (8 bases). Germline V gene sequence: CDR1 SGHNT, CDR2 YENEEA. Trimming took off 6 bases at V and 0 bases at J, with 18 bases between the two ends. The CDR3 contains 16 residues. The CDR3: CASRLLSGDSSYEQYF. The CDR3 DNA is TGTGCCAGCAGATTACTTAGCGGGGACAGCTCCTACGAGCAGTACTTC.

The V gene is TRBV4-3, the J gene TRBJ2-3; TRBD1 or TRBD2 may be the D gene (6 bases each). CDR3 size: 15 residues. V was clipped by 1 base and J by 5 bases, with 13 bases between them. CDR1 is LGHNA, CDR2 YSLEER, per germline. CDR3 bases: TGCGCCAGCAGCCAAGGGGGGGCTAAAGGAGATACGCAGTATTTT. Protein sequence: CASSQGGAKGDTQYF.

The J gene is TRBJ2-3, the V gene TRBV6-4; D is perhaps TRBD1 (5 bases). The CDR3 consists of 15 residues. V shed 2 bases and J shed 2 bases, with 11 bases lying between them. CDR1 and CDR2 from the germline V gene are MRHNA and SNTAGT. DNA for the CDR3: TGTGCCAGCAGTGACACACAGGTCATCACAGATACGCAGTATTTT. Amino acid sequence: CASSDTQVITDTQYF.

This chain links TRBV5-6 with TRBJ2-5; 8 nucleotides match TRBD2. CDR3 length: 17 amino acids. The trim removed 4 bases at V and 1 base at J, leaving 12 bases unmatched. Germline V lookup: CDR1 SGHDT, CDR2 YYEEEE. The CDR3 DNA reads TGTGCCAGCAGCCTACCAGGCGCGGGAGGAGCCCAAGAGACCCAGTACTTC. Its protein product is CASSLPGAGGAQETQYF.

In DNA, the CDR3 is TGTGCCAGCAGTCCGGGAAGTCTGTCTGGGGGGTTCGATCAGCCCCAGCATTTT. Its protein is CASSPGSLSGGFDQPQHF. This sequence joins TRBV28 and TRBJ1-5, with TRBD1 as a possible D gene (5 bases). The germline gives CDR1 MDHEN, CDR2 SYDVKM. This CDR3 comprises 18 residues. V was trimmed by 5 bases and J by 5 bases, leaving 25 bases between them.

The gene calls are TRBV7-2 and TRBJ2-7, with 8 bases that match TRBD2. The CDR3 consists of 16 residues. The germline V gene has CDR1 SGHTA and CDR2 FQGNSA. V shed 5 bases and J 3 bases; nucleotides not matched to a gene: 12. Here the CDR3 reads CASSPNSGIKGYEQYF. CDR3 coding DNA: TGTGCCAGCAGCCCCAATAGCGGGATAAAGGGCTACGAGCAGTACTTC.

The chain uses TRBV18 and TRBJ2-2; tentative D call: TRBD1 (5 bases). The CDR3 totals 16 residues. Germline CDR1 and CDR2: KGHSH and LQKENI. V was shortened by 0 bases and J by 2 bases, with 10 bases between the two germline ends. Here the CDR3 reads CASSPPGRENTGELFF. DNA for the CDR3: TGTGCCAGCTCACCACCCGGCAGGGAAAACACCGGGGAGCTGTTTTTT.

This chain links TRBV5-8 with TRBJ2-3; D unresolved. V shed 1 base and J shed 3 bases, with 9 bases lying between them. CDR1 is SGHTS, CDR2 YDEGEE, per germline. CDR3 length: 14 residues. CDR3 in amino acids: CASSLYPNTDTQYF. The CDR3 nucleotides are TGTGCCAGCAGCTTGTATCCGAATACAGATACGCAGTATTTT.

The chain carries TRBV7-8 and TRBJ2-5; 8 nucleotides agree with TRBD2. This CDR3 spans 13 amino acids. V trimming: 5 bases; J trimming: 2 bases; junction bases outside the gene matches: 1. Germline CDR1 reads SGHVS; CDR2 reads FQNEAQ. The CDR3 coding sequence is TGTGCCAGCAGCGGCGGGAGGCAAGAGACCCAGTACTTC. Translating it yields CASSGGRQETQYF.

About this clone: Distinct nucleotide sequences in the sample also encode this CDR3. The V and J genes are TRBV5-1 and TRBJ2-1; 13 bases match TRBD2. Germline lookup yields CDR1 SGHRS and CDR2 YFSETQ. Trimming took 2 bases from V and 3 from J; bases not matched to a gene: 2. The length of the CDR3 is 16 residues. The CDR3 DNA sequence: TGCGCCAGCAGCTTCGGACTAGCGGGAGTCTACAATGAGCAGTTCTTC. Protein product: CASSFGLAGVYNEQFF.

This CDR3 reads CASSLHPGAAYEQYF. CDR3 DNA: TGTGCCAGCAGCCTGCACCCCGGGGCAGCCTACGAGCAGTACTTC. V gene TRBV9 combines with J gene TRBJ2-7; D assignment may be TRBD1 or TRBD2 (5 bases each). This CDR3 contains 15 residues. The V end lost 4 bases, the J end lost 2 bases, and 16 bases lay between the germline ends. Germline CDR1 SGDLS, CDR2 YYNGEE.

The genes are TRBV11-2 and TRBJ2-7; 8 bases fit TRBD1. From germline, CDR1 is SGHAT and CDR2 FQNNGV. CDR3 size: 15 residues. V lost 3 bases, J lost 3 bases, and 7 bases stayed unmatched. In DNA form, the CDR3 reads TGTGCCAGCAGCTTTATTTGGGGACAGGACTACGAGCAGTACTTC. Protein sequence: CASSFIWGQDYEQYF.

This rearrangement joins TRBV27 to TRBJ2-7; TRBD2 agrees at 10 bases. The CDR3 is made up of 16 amino acids. Trimming cost V 6 bases and J 5 bases; bases outside gene matches: 13. CDR1 and CDR2 (germline): MNHEY, SMNVEV (reference sequence). In nucleotides, the CDR3 is TGTGCCAGCAGGACCTGGGTAGCTAGCGGGAGACACGAGCAGTACTTC. This codes for CASRTWVASGRHEQYF.

The chain is built from TRBV5-1 and TRBJ2-1, with 9 positions matching TRBD2. Germline values: CDR1 SGHRS, CDR2 YFSETQ. V lost 4 bases, J lost 3 bases, and 8 bases stayed unmatched. The CDR3 extends over 16 amino acids. CDR3 coding DNA: TGCGCCAGCAGCATTGGGTTAGCGGGAGACTACAATGAGCAGTTCTTC. It translates to CASSIGLAGDYNEQFF.